The T cell receptor (beta chain) under discussion was sequenced for a study of shared clonotypes between healthy human individuals. Germline lookup yields CDR1 MNHEY and CDR2 SMNVEV (reference sequence). This CDR3 region has 13 residues. V was shortened by 4 bases and J by 5 bases, with 11 bases between the two germline ends. Each sorted subset replicate got 200 ng genomic DNA, around 29,000 genomes. TCRdb's copy holds only in-frame clones and misses some; the assay was immunoSEQ multiplex PCR. The sample holds about 1.1 million clones, approximately 80% seen once. Source material: memory CD4+ T cells from PBMCs. Stated subset: CD45RA-negative fraction. The TCR originated in a man younger than 35 in good health. Some clones in this sample may be carry-over from other donors' samples. The chain combines TRBV27 with TRBJ1-2; D not certain. The CDR3 nucleotides read TGTGCCAGCAGTTCGGCGTGGGGATATGGCTACACCTTC. Its protein is CASSSAWGYGYTF.